These T cell receptor beta chains were read from a single sample in a study of cytomegalovirus exposure and HLA in healthy donors. Produced via immunoSEQ multiplex PCR; TCRdb's table is partial and in-frame only. The sample yields about 160,000 clones, around four fifths seen once. Sample: PBMCs. The receptors derive from a man between 18 and 29 years old in good health and CMV-seropositive. CDR3s include the opening cysteine and the closing phenylalanine or tryptophan. The D gene is left open where the match is weak. Rows may omit the clone size; those that give it use once, few, many or a size class.

d_call,v_call,j_call,cdr3_length,clone_size,cdr3_nt,cdr3_aa
-,TRBV27,TRBJ2-7,14,-,TGTGCCAGCAGTTTATCCTTGCGATCCTACGAGCAGTACTTC,CASSLSLRSYEQYF
TRBD1,TRBV27,TRBJ2-1,15,-,TGTGCCAGCAGCGACCGGACAGGTTGGGGCAATGAGCAGTTCTTC,CASSDRTGWGNEQFF
TRBD1,TRBV6-1,TRBJ2-7,16,-,TGTGCCAGCAGTGACTGGAATTGGGCAGGGGGTAACGAGCAGTACTTC,CASSDWNWAGGNEQYF
-,TRBV6-1,TRBJ1-1,15,-,TGTGCCAGCACCGATGGAGGTAGGGCGAGGACTGAAGCTTTCTTT,CASTDGGRARTEAFF
-,TRBV5-8,TRBJ2-1,15,-,TGTGCCAGCAGCTTGGGTTCACTTACCTACAATGAGCAGTTCTTC,CASSLGSLTYNEQFF
TRBD1,TRBV29-1,TRBJ2-5,16,-,TGCAGCGTTGACCAGGGGGCGAAAACCCACCAAGAGACCCAGTACTTC,CSVDQGAKTHQETQYF
-,TRBV15,TRBJ2-1,15,once,TGTGCCACCAGCAGAGGACTAGTTCCCTACAATGAGCAGTTCTTC,CATSRGLVPYNEQFF
-,TRBV27,TRBJ2-7,14,-,TGTGCCAGCAGTTCACAAACAGGGTCCTACGAGCAGTACTTC,CASSSQTGSYEQYF
TRBD1,TRBV11-2,TRBJ2-7,13,-,TGTGCCAGCAGCCTCGGGACAGACTACGAGCAGTACTTC,CASSLGTDYEQYF
TRBD1,TRBV27,TRBJ1-5,13,few,TGTGCCAGCAGAACCAACAGGGGGCTGTCCCAGCATTTT,CASRTNRGLSQHF
-,TRBV6-1,TRBJ2-7,13,-,TGTGCCACCCCGGGAGAAAGGGTCTACGAGCAGTACTTC,CATPGERVYEQYF
TRBD1,TRBV4-2,TRBJ1-1,15,-,TGTGCCAGCAGCCTCGAACAGGGGGCGGACACTGAAGCTTTCTTT,CASSLEQGADTEAFF
-,TRBV5-1,TRBJ2-1,12,-,TGCGCCAGCAGCTCGCCTAGTGTTGAGCAGTTCTTC,CASSSPSVEQFF
-,TRBV5-6,TRBJ2-1,17,few,TGTGCCAGCAGCCCCTACATGACTAGTGGGGGGGCGGGTGAGCAGTTCTTC,CASSPYMTSGGAGEQFF
TRBD1,TRBV27,TRBJ1-5,13,-,TGTGCCAGCAGTGGGACAGTAAATCAGCCCCAGCATTTT,CASSGTVNQPQHF
TRBD1,TRBV30,TRBJ1-6,14,-,TGTGCCTGGCATTCGGGACAGGGGGTTTCACCCCTCCACTTT,CAWHSGQGVSPLHF
-,TRBV6-1,TRBJ1-2,17,few,TGTGCCAGCAGTGAGAGAGTTTTAGAGGGCAGAAACTATGGCTACACCTTC,CASSERVLEGRNYGYTF
TRBD2,TRBV30,TRBJ2-7,18,-,TGTGCCTGGAGTGTACTAGGACTAGCGGGAGGAAGGTACTACGAGCAGTACTTC,CAWSVLGLAGGRYYEQYF
-,TRBV5-5,TRBJ2-1,12,-,TGTGCCAGCAGCTTTACCGGGGGTAAGCAGTTCTTC,CASSFTGGKQFF
TRBD1,TRBV5-4,TRBJ1-2,16,-,TGTGCCAGCAGCTTGGCGGGACAGAGCTTTGACTATGGCTACACCTTC,CASSLAGQSFDYGYTF
TRBD2,TRBV2,TRBJ2-2,16,-,TGTGCCAGCAGGGCCGGGAGGCACCCGAACACCGGGGAGCTGTTTTTT,CASRAGRHPNTGELFF
TRBD1,TRBV11-2,TRBJ2-6,17,-,TGTGCCAGCAGCTCGGGACAGGGAGGCTCTGGGGCCAACGTCCTGACTTTC,CASSSGQGGSGANVLTF
TRBD2,TRBV28,TRBJ2-7,15,-,TGTGCCAGCAGTGGACTAGCGGGCGGAACCTACGAGCAGTACTTC,CASSGLAGGTYEQYF
-,TRBV5-4,TRBJ2-1,15,-,TGTGCCAGCAGCTTAACCGGGACAAAGAATAATGAGCAGTTCTTC,CASSLTGTKNNEQFF
TRBD1,TRBV27,TRBJ2-1,15,-,TGTGCCAGCAGTACTACCGGGACAGAGATCAATGAGCAGTTCTTC,CASSTTGTEINEQFF
-,TRBV4-2,TRBJ2-6,16,-,TGTGCCAGCAGCCAAGTCGTCTCCTCTGGGGCCAACGTCCTGACTTTC,CASSQVVSSGANVLTF
-,TRBV2,TRBJ1-5,15,-,TGTGCCAGCAGTGATCAAGGTGAGCGGGGTCAGCCCCAGCATTTT,CASSDQGERGQPQHF
-,TRBV29-1,TRBJ1-3,17,-,TGCAGCGTTGAAGGAAGACCGGGGTCAAACTCTGGAAACACCATATATTTT,CSVEGRPGSNSGNTIYF
-,TRBV4-1,TRBJ2-7,14,-,TGCGCCAGCAGCCAAGATTTACTTACCCACGAGCAGTACTTC,CASSQDLLTHEQYF
-,TRBV30,TRBJ2-7,12,-,TGTGCCTGGGGCGGGTCAGATTACGAGCAGTACTTC,CAWGGSDYEQYF
TRBD1,TRBV5-6,TRBJ2-2,17,-,TGTGCCAGCAAGCCCCCCGACAGGGGGTCGAACACCGGGGAGCTGTTTTTT,CASKPPDRGSNTGELFF
-,TRBV6-5,TRBJ1-5,13,few,TGTGCCAGCAGAGAGCAACGCACGGGGCCCCAGCATTTT,CASREQRTGPQHF
-,TRBV5-5,TRBJ2-7,13,-,TGTGCCAGCAGCTTGGCTGGGGGCCACGAGCAGTACTTC,CASSLAGGHEQYF
-,TRBV7-2,TRBJ2-1,14,-,TGTGCCAGCAGCTTAGGGGGGAGGGGGAATGAGCAGTTCTTC,CASSLGGRGNEQFF
-,TRBV25-1,TRBJ1-2,12,-,TGTGCCAGCAGTGAATCTTCTTATGGCTACACCTTC,CASSESSYGYTF
-,TRBV6-1,TRBJ2-7,14,few,TGTGCCAGCAGTGGGACCACCGCCCGGGGCGAGCAGTACTTC,CASSGTTARGEQYF
-,TRBV5-8,TRBJ2-1,12,-,TGTGCCAGCAGCCCCCTCCGGGAGAGGATATTCTTC,CASSPLRERIFF
-,TRBV19,TRBJ2-1,13,-,TGTGCCAGTAGTCTAAGCCCCGGTGGTGAGCAGTTCTTC,CASSLSPGGEQFF
-,TRBV5-1,TRBJ1-2,13,-,TGCGCCAGCAGCTTGGGACAGAACTATGGCTACACCTTC,CASSLGQNYGYTF
-,TRBV9,TRBJ1-4,13,-,TGTGCCAAGTCTCAGGGGACTAATGAAAAACTGTTTTTT,CAKSQGTNEKLFF
-,TRBV7-2,TRBJ1-5,15,-,TGTGCCAGCAGCTTAGGGGGGACAACGGATCAGCCCCAGCATTTT,CASSLGGTTDQPQHF
TRBD2,TRBV6-4,TRBJ2-1,15,-,TGTGCCAGCAGTGACTCGTGGGGGGGACACAATGAGCAGTTCTTC,CASSDSWGGHNEQFF